These T cell receptor beta chains were read from a single sample in a study of cytomegalovirus exposure and HLA in healthy donors. Assay used: immunoSEQ multiplex PCR; TCRdb lists only in-frame clones, some missing. The sample holds 70,000 to 100,000 clones, around 84% seen once. The material sequenced was PBMCs. These receptors were obtained from a man younger than 30 in good health and CMV-seronegative. CDR3s include the opening cysteine and the closing phenylalanine or tryptophan. The order of the fields is D gene, V gene, J gene, CDR3 protein, CDR3 DNA. The D gene is left open where the match is weak.

d_gene: .
v_gene: TRBV30
j_gene: TRBJ2-1
CDR3aa: CAWSYTGVNHEQFF
CDR3nt: TGTGCCTGGAGTTACACGGGGGTAAACCATGAGCAGTTCTTC

d_gene: TRBD1
v_gene: TRBV7-9
j_gene: TRBJ1-5
CDR3aa: CASSTWDREGSQPQHF
CDR3nt: TGTGCCAGCAGCACCTGGGACAGGGAAGGCAGTCAGCCCCAGCATTTT

d_gene: TRBD1
v_gene: TRBV6-1
j_gene: TRBJ2-1
CDR3aa: CASTGTGFFNEQFF
CDR3nt: TGTGCCAGCACAGGGACAGGGTTTTTCAATGAGCAGTTCTTC

d_gene: .
v_gene: TRBV15
j_gene: TRBJ1-5
CDR3aa: CATSRNNNNQPQHF
CDR3nt: TGTGCCACCAGCAGGAACAACAACAATCAGCCCCAGCATTTT

d_gene: TRBD1
v_gene: TRBV11-2
j_gene: TRBJ2-2
CDR3aa: CASRPRQGATGELFF
CDR3nt: TGTGCCAGCAGACCTAGACAGGGGGCCACCGGGGAGCTGTTTTTT

d_gene: .
v_gene: TRBV18
j_gene: TRBJ2-7
CDR3aa: CASSRSAASEQYF
CDR3nt: TGTGCCAGCTCCCGATCGGCGGCCTCCGAGCAGTACTTC

d_gene: TRBD1
v_gene: TRBV2
j_gene: TRBJ1-2
CDR3aa: CASRAQGGYGYTF
CDR3nt: TGTGCCAGCAGGGCCCAGGGGGGCTATGGCTACACCTTC

d_gene: .
v_gene: TRBV14
j_gene: TRBJ1-3
CDR3aa: CASSQSNFGNTIYF
CDR3nt: TGTGCCAGCAGCCAATCAAACTTTGGAAACACCATATATTTT

d_gene: TRBD1
v_gene: TRBV29-1
j_gene: TRBJ2-2
CDR3aa: CSVLTGETGELFF
CDR3nt: TGCAGCGTTCTTACAGGGGAGACCGGGGAGCTGTTTTTT

d_gene: .
v_gene: TRBV11-3
j_gene: TRBJ2-1
CDR3aa: CASSLGGGTYNEQFF
CDR3nt: TGTGCCAGCAGCTTAGGGGGGGGCACCTACAATGAGCAGTTCTTC

d_gene: .
v_gene: TRBV7-2
j_gene: TRBJ1-5
CDR3aa: CASSLGASHYSNQPQHF
CDR3nt: TGTGCCAGCAGCTTAGGTGCCAGCCACTATAGCAATCAGCCCCAGCATTTT

d_gene: TRBD2
v_gene: TRBV6-1
j_gene: TRBJ2-3
CDR3aa: CASTVRRGGPDTQYF
CDR3nt: TGTGCCAGCACGGTTCGCCGGGGGGGCCCAGATACGCAGTATTTT

d_gene: .
v_gene: TRBV7-6
j_gene: TRBJ1-2
CDR3aa: CASSPFNGYTF
CDR3nt: TGTGCCAGCAGCCCTTTTAATGGCTACACCTTC

d_gene: TRBD1
v_gene: TRBV6-1
j_gene: TRBJ2-7
CDR3aa: CASSVTGDEQYF
CDR3nt: TGTGCCAGCAGTGTGACAGGGGATGAGCAGTACTTC

d_gene: .
v_gene: TRBV7-8
j_gene: TRBJ1-3
CDR3aa: CASSRRGFGNTIYF
CDR3nt: TGTGCCAGCAGCCGCAGGGGATTTGGAAACACCATATATTTT

d_gene: .
v_gene: TRBV25-1
j_gene: TRBJ2-5
CDR3aa: CASSEWARETQYF
CDR3nt: TGTGCCAGCAGTGAATGGGCGCGAGAGACCCAGTACTTC

d_gene: TRBD2
v_gene: TRBV4-2
j_gene: TRBJ2-7
CDR3aa: CASSPRTSGGAREQYF
CDR3nt: TGTGCCAGCAGCCCAAGGACTAGCGGGGGGGCCCGCGAGCAGTACTTC